This TCR beta chain was found in a study of T cell changes during pregnancy in multiple sclerosis. Germline V lookup: CDR1 SGDLS, CDR2 YYNGEE. This CDR3 contains 19 residues. V shed 3 bases, J shed 1 base, and the junction held 12 bases outside the gene matches. Here immunoSEQ multiplex PCR was the method, and the copy in TCRdb shows in-frame clones only, minus some. The sample holds around 51,000 clones, roughly 93% seen once. This clonotype was sampled from a female donor with multiple sclerosis, enrolled in a pregnancy study. The source was peripheral blood, collected in the second trimester of pregnancy. This rearrangement joins TRBV9 to TRBJ2-6, with 8 bases lining up with TRBD1. The CDR3, as DNA: TGTGCCAGCAGCGCCAGATCCCGGGACAGGTTATCTGGGGCCAACGTCCTGACTTTC. This codes for CASSARSRDRLSGANVLTF.